This passage covers 2 T cell receptor beta chains from one sample sequenced in a study of T cell repertoires in cytomegalovirus infection (dated by TCRdb to about 2019). Explained via the paper, the treatment or condition label denotes: in vitro stimulation with specific CMV peptide epitopes to enrich CMV-specific T cells. Antigen specificity for these receptors is unknown. The data were produced on an Illumina HiSeq 1500. TCRdb passed the public sequencing reads through fastp at Q25 and MiXCR, retaining productive beta sequences. Rows merge per CDR3 protein into single entries with the most common DNA and genes. The sample yields tens of thousands of distinct CDR3 sequences; about a fifth were counted once. Of the sample, about 26% is held by the ten largest clones. The sample in question was CD8+ T cells from cultured PBMCs, obtained from culture after CMV antigen stimulation. These receptors were obtained from a human donor in good health (CMV status not recorded). Some clones in this sample may be carry-over from other donors' samples.

This clonotype was observed a few times. The genes are TRBV7-9 and TRBJ1-1; 7 bases agree with TRBD1. Germline CDR1 and CDR2: SEHNR and FQNEAQ (reference sequence). V shed 6 bases, J shed 3 bases, and the junction held 7 bases outside the gene matches. The CDR3 length is 14 residues. The CDR3 DNA reads as TGTGCCAGCAGGCCCAGGGGGAAAGACACTGAAGCTTTCTTT. Translation gives CASRPRGKDTEAFF.

The rearrangement uses TRBV7-8 and TRBJ1-3; D gene uncertain. This CDR3 comprises 12 residues. CDR1 SGHVS and CDR2 FQNEAQ come from the germline V gene. Trimming cost V 3 bases and J 3 bases, with 3 bases left between them. In DNA, the CDR3 is TGTGCCAGCAGCTTTTATGGAAACACCATATATTTT. Its protein is CASSFYGNTIYF.